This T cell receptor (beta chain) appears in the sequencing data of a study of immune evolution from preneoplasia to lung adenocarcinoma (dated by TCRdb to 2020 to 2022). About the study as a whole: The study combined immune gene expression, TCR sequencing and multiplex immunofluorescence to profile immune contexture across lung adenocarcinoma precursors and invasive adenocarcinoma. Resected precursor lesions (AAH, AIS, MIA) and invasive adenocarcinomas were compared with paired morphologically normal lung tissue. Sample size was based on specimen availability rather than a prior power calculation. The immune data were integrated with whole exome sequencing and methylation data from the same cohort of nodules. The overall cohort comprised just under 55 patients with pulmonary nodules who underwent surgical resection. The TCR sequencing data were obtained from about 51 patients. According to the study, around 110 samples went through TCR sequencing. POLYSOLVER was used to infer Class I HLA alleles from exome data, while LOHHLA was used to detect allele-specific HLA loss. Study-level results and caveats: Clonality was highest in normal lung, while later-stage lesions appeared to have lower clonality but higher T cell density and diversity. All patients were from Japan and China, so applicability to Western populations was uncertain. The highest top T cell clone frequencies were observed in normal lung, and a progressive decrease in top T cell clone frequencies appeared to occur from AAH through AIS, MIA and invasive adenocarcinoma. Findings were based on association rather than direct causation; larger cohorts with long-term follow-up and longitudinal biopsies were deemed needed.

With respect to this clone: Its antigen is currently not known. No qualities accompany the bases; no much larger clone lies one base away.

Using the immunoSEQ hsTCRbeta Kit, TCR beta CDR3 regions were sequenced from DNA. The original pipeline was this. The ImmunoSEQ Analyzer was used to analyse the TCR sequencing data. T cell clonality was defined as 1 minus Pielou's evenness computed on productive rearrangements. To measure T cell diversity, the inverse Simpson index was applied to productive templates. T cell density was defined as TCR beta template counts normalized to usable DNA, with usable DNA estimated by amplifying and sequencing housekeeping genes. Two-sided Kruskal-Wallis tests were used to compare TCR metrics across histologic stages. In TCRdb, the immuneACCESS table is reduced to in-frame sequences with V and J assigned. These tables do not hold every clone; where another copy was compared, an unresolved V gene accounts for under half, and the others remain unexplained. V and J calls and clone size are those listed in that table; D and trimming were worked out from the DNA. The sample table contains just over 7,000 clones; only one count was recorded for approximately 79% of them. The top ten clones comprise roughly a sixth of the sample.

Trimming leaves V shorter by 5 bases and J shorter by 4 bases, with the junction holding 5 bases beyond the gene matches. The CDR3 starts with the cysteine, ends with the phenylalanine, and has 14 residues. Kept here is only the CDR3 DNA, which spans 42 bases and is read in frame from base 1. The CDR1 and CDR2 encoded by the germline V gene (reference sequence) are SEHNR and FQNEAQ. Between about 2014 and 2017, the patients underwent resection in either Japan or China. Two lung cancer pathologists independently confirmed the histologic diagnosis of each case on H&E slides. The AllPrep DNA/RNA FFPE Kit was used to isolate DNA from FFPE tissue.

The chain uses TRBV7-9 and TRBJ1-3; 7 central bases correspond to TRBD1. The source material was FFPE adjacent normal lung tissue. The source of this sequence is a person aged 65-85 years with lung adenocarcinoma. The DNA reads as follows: TGTGCCAGCAGCCGGGACAGCCTCGGAAACACCATATATTTT. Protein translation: CASSRDSLGNTIYF.